This T cell receptor (beta chain) was captured by sequencing in a study of T cells in tuberculosis. Across the whole study: This South African cohort compared adolescents with or without latent tuberculosis against adults with active tuberculosis. Whole-study findings and limits: Smaller alpha distances in active tuberculosis partly reflected shorter CDR3-alpha lengths. Using the GMM-specific repertoire gave about 86% accuracy versus 60% to 70% with motifs. Smaller distances to GMM-specific TCRs suggested their expansion in active tuberculosis.

Profiling relied on immunoSEQ multiplex PCR, and the TCRdb table lists in-frame clones only, not all of them. The repertoire consists of more than 35,000 clones, with 90% to 95% occurring once and the leading ten covering around 7.5%. The germline gives CDR1 ENHRY, CDR2 SYGVKD. Trimming shortened V by 2 bases and J by 7 bases, and 20 bases separated the two germline ends. The CDR3 is 16 amino acids. On this clone: As yet, its antigen is unknown.

Material: PBMCs. The V call is TRBV10-3, the J call TRBJ1-1; the D gene is possibly TRBD1 (5 bases). This receptor was obtained from a donor between 10 and 35 years old with latent tuberculosis or without tuberculosis infection. DNA for the CDR3: TGTGCCATCAGTGAGGGGGCTCTGAGGCCCGACCATGAAGCTTTCTTT. Translation: CAISEGALRPDHEAFF.